This T cell receptor (beta chain) was sequenced during a study of T-cell reconstitution after alpha-beta-depleted transplantation in children. Study-wide results and limits: Several hundred expanded graft clones reportedly gave rise to the alpha-beta T cells present about two months after transplant. Newly generated T cells supplied most T-cell counts and diversity one year post-transplant. Diversity of TCRbeta at day 60 was high in some patients, arising from surviving recipient T cells and thymic progenitors.

Concerning this clonotype itself: Antigen unknown.

CDR1 and CDR2 from the germline V gene are DFQATT and SNEGSKA (reference sequence). The CDR3 is 15 amino acids. V was shortened by 4 bases and J by 1 base, with 16 bases between the two germline ends. A TCRbeta library incorporating unique molecular identifiers was prepared. TCRdb redid the calling of the PCR reads with MiXCR, one entry per CDR3 protein. Seen here are about a million distinct CDR3 sequences, roughly 31% observed once, and the top ten hold 28%. The receptor was derived from a boy under two years old who had a stem cell transplant for SCID, so the T cells may come from the graft donor. Here the sequenced sample was PBMCs, mostly from graft donor cells, taken 360 days after TCRalphabeta/CD19-depleted stem cell transplant. The chain employs TRBV20-1 and TRBJ1-1; D gene uncertain. In nucleotides, the CDR3 is TGCAGTGCTAAAAAGGGATTGGGTACGAACACTGAAGCTTTCTTT. This sequence encodes CSAKKGLGTNTEAFF.